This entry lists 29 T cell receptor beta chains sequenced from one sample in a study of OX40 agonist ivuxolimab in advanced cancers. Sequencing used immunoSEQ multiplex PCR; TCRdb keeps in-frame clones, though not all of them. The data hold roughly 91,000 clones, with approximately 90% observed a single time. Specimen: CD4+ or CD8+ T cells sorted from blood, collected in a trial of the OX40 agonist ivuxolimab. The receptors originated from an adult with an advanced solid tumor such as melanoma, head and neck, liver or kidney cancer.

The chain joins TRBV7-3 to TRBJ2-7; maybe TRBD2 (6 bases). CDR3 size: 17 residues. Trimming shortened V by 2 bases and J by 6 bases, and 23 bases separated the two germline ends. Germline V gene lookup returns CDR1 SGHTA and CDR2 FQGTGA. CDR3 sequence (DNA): TGTGCCAGCAGCTTAGGCGGCTCGGGAGCTGCCCTACTCGAGCAGTACTTC. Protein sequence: CASSLGGSGAALLEQYF.

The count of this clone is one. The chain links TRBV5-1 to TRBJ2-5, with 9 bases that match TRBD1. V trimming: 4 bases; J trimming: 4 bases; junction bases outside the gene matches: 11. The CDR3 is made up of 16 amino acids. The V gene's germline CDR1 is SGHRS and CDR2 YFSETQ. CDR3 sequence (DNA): TGCGCCAGCAGCCCGGGACAGGGTGTTGGTGCAGAGACCCAGTACTTC. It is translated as CASSPGQGVGAETQYF.

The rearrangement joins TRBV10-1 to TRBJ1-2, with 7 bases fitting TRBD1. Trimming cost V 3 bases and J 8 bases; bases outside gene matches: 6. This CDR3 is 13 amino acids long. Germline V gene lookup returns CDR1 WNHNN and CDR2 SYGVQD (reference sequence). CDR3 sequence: CASSDGQVGGYTF. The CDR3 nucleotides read TGCGCCAGCAGTGACGGACAGGTTGGCGGCTACACCTTC.

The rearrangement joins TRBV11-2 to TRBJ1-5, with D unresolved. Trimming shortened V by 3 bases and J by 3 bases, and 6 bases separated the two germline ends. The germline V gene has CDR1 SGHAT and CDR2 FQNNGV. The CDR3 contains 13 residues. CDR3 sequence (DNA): TGTGCCAGCAGCTTGGACGTCAATCAGCCCCAGCATTTT. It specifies CASSLDVNQPQHF.

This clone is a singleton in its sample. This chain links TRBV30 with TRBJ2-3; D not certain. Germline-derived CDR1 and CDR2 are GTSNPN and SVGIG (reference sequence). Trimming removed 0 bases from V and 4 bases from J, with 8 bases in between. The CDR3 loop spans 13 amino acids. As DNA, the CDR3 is TGTGCCTGGAGTGTACGGGCCGCAGATACGCAGTATTTT. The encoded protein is CAWSVRAADTQYF.

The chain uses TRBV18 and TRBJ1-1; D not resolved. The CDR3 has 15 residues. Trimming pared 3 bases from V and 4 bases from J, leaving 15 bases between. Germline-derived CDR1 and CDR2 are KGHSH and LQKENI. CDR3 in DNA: TGTGCCAGCTCACCCCCCTTTGACGGTACCACTGAAGCTTTCTTT. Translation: CASSPPFDGTTEAFF.

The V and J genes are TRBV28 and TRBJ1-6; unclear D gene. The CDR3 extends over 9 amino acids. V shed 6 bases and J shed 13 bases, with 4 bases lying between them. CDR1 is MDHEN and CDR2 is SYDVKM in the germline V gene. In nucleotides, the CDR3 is TGTGCCAGCAGCCCCCCCCTCCACTTT. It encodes CASSPPLHF.

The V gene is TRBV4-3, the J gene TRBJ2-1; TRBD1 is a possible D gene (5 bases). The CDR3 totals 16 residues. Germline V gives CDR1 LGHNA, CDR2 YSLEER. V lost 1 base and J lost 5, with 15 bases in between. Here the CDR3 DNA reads TGCGCCAGCAGCCAAGTTTATGCTCAGGACAACAATGAGCAGTTCTTC. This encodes CASSQVYAQDNNEQFF.

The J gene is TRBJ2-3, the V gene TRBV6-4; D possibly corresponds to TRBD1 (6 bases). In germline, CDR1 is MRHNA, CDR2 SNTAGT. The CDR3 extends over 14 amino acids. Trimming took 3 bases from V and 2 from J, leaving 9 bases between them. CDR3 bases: TGTGCCAGCAGTGATGACAGGAACACAGATACGCAGTATTTT. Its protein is CASSDDRNTDTQYF.

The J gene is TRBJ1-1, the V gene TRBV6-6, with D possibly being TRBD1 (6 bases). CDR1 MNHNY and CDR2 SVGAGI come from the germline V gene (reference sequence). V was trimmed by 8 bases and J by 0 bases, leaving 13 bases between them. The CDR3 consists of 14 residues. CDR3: CASRGGGLNTEAFF. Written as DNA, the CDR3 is TGTGCCAGCCGCGGGGGCGGATTGAACACTGAAGCTTTCTTT.

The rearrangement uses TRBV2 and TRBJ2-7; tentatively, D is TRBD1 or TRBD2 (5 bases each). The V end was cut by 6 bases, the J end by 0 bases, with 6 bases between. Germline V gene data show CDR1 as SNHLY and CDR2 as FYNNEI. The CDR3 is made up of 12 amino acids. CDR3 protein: CASRGDSYEQYF. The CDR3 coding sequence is TGTGCCAGCAGGGGGGACTCCTACGAGCAGTACTTC.

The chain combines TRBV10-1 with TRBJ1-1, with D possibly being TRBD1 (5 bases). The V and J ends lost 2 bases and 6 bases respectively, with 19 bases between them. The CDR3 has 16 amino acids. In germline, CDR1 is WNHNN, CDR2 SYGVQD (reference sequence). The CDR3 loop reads CASSEAGPTTGAEAFF. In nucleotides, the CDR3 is TGCGCCAGCAGTGAGGCGGGACCCACCACCGGCGCTGAAGCTTTCTTT.

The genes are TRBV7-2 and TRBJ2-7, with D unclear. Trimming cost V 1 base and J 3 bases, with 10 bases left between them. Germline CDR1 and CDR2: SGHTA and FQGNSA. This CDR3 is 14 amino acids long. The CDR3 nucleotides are TGTGCCAGCAGCTTAGGAGGCGCGATCTACGAGCAGTACTTC. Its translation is CASSLGGAIYEQYF. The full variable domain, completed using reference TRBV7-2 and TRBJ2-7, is GAGVSQSPSNKVTEKGKDVELRCDPISGHTALYWYRQSLGQGLEFLIYFQGNSAPDKSGLPSDRFSAERTGGSVSTLTIQRTQQEDSAVYLCASSLGGAIYEQYFGPGTRLTVT.

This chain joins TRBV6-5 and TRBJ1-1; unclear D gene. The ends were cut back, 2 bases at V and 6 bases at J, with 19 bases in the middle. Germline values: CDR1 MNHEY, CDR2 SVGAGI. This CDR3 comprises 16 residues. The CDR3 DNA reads TGTGCCAGCAGTTACCTGGTTGGCAGATCTGGGGCTGAAGCTTTCTTT. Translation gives CASSYLVGRSGAEAFF.

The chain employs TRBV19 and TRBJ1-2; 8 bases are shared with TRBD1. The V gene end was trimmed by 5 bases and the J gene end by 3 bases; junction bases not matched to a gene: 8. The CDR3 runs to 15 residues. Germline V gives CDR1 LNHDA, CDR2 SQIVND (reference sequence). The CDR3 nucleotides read TGTGCCAGTAGTTTAACCGGGACAGGTGACTATGGCTACACCTTC. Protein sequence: CASSLTGTGDYGYTF.

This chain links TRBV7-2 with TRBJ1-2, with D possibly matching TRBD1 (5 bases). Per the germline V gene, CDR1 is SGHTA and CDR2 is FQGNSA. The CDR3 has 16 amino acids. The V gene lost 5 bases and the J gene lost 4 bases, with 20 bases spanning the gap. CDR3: CASSRSGGGAFYGYTF. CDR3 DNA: TGTGCCAGCAGCCGAAGTGGGGGAGGGGCGTTCTATGGCTACACCTTC.

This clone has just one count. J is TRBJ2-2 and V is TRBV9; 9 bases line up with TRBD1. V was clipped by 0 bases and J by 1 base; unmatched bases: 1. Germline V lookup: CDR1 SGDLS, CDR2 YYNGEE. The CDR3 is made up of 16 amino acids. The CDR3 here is CASSVAGQGNTGELFF. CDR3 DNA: TGTGCCAGCAGCGTAGCGGGACAGGGGAACACCGGGGAGCTGTTTTTT.

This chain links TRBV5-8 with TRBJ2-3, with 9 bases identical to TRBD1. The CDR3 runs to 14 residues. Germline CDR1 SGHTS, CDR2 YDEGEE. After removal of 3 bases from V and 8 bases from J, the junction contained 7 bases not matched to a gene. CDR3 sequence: CASSSMDRGATQYF. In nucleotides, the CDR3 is TGTGCCAGCAGCTCTATGGACAGGGGAGCTACGCAGTATTTT.

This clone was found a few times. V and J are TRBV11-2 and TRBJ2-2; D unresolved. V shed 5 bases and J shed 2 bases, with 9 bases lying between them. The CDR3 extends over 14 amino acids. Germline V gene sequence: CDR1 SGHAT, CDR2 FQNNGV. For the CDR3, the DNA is TGTGCCAGCAGCCCCTTAGGAAACACCGGGGAGCTGTTTTTT. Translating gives CASSPLGNTGELFF.

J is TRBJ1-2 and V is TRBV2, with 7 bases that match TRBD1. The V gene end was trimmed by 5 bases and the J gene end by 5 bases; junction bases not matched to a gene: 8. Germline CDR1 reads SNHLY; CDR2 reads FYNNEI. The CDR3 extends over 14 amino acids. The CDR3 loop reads CASSPRGRGYGYTF. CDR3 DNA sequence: TGTGCCAGCAGTCCAAGGGGGCGCGGGTATGGCTACACCTTC.

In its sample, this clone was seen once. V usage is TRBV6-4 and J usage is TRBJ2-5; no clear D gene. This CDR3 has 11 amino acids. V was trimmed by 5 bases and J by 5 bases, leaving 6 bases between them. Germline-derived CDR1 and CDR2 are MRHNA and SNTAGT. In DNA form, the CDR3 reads TGTGCCAGCAGTAACGGGGAGACCCAGTACTTC. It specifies CASSNGETQYF.

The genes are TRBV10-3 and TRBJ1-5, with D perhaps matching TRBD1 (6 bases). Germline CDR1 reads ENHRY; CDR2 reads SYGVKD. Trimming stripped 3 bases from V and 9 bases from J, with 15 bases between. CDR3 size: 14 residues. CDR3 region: CAISDEQGGGPQHF. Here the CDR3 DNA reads TGTGCCATCAGTGATGAACAGGGTGGAGGGCCCCAGCATTTT.

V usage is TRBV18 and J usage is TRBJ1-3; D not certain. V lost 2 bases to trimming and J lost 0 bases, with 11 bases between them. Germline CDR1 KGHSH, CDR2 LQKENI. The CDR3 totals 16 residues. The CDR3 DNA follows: TGTGCCAGCTCACCAGTGGCCGAGCGCTCTGGAAACACCATATATTTT. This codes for CASSPVAERSGNTIYF.

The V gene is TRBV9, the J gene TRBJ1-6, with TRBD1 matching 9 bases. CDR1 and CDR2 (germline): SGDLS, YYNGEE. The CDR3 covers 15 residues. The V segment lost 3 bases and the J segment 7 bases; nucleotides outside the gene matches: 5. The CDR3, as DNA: TGTGCCAGCAGCGCTACAGGGGGCTTCAATTCACCCCTCCACTTT. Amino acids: CASSATGGFNSPLHF.

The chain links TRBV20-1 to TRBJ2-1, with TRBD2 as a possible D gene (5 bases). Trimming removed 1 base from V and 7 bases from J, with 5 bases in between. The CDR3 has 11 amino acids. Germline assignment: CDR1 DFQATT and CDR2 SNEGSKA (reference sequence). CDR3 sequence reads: CSARGGNEQFF. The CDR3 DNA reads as TGCAGTGCTAGAGGAGGGAATGAGCAGTTCTTC.

The CDR3 coding sequence is TGTGCCAGCAGCTTAGTCGGCAGTCCCCCGCGGGAGACCCAGTACTTC. Translation: CASSLVGSPPRETQYF. The chain carries TRBV11-2 and TRBJ2-5, with D unclear. CDR1 and CDR2 from the germline V gene are SGHAT and FQNNGV. This CDR3 has 16 residues. Trimming stripped 1 base from V and 5 bases from J, with 17 bases between.

The chain's CDR3 is CASSRSTVLREKLFF. The CDR3 region has the DNA TGTGCCAGCAGTCGATCGACAGTCTTACGGGAAAAACTGTTTTTT. The J gene is TRBJ1-4, the V gene TRBV27, with D possibly matching TRBD1 (5 bases). The CDR3 has 15 amino acids. Trimming cost V 5 bases and J 8 bases, with 18 bases left between them. Germline V lookup: CDR1 MNHEY, CDR2 SMNVEV (reference sequence). Full variable domain (missing parts from reference TRBV27 and TRBJ1-4): EAQVTQNPRYLITVTGKKLTVTCSQNMNHEYMSWYRQDPGLGLRQIYYSMNVEVTDKGDVPEGYKVSRKEKRNFPLILESPSPNQTSLYFCASSRSTVLREKLFFGSGTQLSVL.

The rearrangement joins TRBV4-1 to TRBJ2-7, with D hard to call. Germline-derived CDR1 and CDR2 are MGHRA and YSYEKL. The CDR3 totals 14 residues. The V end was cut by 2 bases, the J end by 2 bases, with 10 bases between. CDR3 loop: CASSQSSSTYEQYF. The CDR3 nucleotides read TGCGCCAGCAGCCAATCCTCCTCGACCTACGAGCAGTACTTC.

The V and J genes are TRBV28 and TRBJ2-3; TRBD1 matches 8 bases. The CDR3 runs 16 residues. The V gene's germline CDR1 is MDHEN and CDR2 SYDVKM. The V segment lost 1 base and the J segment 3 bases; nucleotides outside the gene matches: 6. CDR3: CASSLFQGAVTDTQYF. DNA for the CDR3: TGTGCCAGCAGTTTATTTCAGGGGGCAGTGACAGATACGCAGTATTTT.